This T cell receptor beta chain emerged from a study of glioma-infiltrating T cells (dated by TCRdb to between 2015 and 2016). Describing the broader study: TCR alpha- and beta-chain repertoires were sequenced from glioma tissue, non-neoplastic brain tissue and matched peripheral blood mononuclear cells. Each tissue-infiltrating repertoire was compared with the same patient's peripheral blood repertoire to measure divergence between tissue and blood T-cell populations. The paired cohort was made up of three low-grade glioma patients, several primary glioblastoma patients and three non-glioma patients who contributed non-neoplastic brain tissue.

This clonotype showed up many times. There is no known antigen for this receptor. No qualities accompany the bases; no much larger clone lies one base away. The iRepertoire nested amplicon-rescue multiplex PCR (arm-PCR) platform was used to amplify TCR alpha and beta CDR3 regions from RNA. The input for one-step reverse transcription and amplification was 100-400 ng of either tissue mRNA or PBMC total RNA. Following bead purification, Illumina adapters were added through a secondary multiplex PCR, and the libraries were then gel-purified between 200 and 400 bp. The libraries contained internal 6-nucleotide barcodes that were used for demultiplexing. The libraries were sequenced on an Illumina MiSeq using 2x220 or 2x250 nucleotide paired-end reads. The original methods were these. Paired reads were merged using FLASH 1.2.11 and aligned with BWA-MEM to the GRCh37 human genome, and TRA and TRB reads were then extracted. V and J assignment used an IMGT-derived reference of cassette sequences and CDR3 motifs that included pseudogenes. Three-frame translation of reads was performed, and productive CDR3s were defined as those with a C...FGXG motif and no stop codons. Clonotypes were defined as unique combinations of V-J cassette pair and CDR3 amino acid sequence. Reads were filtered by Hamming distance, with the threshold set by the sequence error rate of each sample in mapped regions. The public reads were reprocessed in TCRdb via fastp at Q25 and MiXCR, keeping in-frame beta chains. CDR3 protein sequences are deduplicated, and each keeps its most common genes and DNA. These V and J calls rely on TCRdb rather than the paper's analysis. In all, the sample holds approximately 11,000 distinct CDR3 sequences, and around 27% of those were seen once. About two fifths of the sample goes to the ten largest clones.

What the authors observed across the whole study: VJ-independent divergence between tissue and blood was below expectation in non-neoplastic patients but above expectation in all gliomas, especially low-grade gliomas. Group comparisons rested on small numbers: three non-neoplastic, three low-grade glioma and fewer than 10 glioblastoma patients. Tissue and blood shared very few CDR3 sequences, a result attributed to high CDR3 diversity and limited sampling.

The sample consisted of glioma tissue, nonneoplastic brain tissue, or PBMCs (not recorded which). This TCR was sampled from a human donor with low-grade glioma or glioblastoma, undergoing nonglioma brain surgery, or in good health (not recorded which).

The DNA reads as follows: TGTGCCAGCAGCTCCCCGACCGCTTCCCCCTACGAGCAGTACTTC. It translates as CASSSPTASPYEQYF. The rearranged chain carries TRBV3-1 and TRBJ2-7, with the D segment identity uncertain. Spanning cysteine to phenylalanine, the CDR3 consists of 15 amino acids. CDR3 DNA is the only sequence kept; it has 45 bases, read in frame from the first base. For CDR1 and CDR2, the germline V gene (reference sequence) lists LGHDT and YNNKEL. V sheds 5 bases and J sheds 2 bases, leaving 16 bases between their ends.